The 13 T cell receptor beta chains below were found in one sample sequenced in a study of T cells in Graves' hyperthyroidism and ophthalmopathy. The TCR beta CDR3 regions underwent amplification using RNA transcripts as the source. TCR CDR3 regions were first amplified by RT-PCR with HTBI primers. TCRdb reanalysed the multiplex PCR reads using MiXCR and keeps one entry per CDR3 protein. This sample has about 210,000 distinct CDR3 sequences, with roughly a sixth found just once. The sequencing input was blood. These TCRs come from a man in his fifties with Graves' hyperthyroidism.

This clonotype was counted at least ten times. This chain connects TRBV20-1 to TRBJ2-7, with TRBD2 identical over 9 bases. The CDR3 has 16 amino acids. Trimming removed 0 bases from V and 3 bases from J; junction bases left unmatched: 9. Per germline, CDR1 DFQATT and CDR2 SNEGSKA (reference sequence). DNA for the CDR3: TGCAGTGCTAGAGATTTGGTAGCGGGAGTTATCTACGAGCAGTACTTC. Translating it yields CSARDLVAGVIYEQYF.

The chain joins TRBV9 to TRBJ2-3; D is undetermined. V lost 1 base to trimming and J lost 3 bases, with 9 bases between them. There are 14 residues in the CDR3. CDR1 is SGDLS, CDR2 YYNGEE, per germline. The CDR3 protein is CASSVQHMTDTQYF. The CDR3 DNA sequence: TGTGCCAGCAGCGTACAACACATGACAGATACGCAGTATTTT.

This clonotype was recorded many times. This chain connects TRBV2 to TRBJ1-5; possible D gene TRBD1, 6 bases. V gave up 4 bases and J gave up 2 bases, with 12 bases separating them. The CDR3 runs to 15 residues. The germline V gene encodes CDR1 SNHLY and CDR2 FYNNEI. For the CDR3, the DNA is TGTGCCAGCAGTGTGGAAGCAGGGGGCAATCAGCCCCAGCATTTT. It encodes CASSVEAGGNQPQHF.

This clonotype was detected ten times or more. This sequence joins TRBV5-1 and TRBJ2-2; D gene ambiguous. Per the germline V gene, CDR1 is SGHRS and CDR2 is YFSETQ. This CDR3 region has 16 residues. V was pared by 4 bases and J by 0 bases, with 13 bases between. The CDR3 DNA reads TGCGCCAGCAGCCCGATTTGGCAAGCGAACACCGGGGAGCTGTTTTTT. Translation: CASSPIWQANTGELFF.

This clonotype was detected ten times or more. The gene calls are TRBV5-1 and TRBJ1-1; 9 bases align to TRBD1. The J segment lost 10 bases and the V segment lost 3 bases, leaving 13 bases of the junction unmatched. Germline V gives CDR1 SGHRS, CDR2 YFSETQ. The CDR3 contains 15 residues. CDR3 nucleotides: TGCGCCAGCAGCTCTAGGGGACAGGGACTCTTAGGAGCTTTCTTT. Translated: CASSSRGQGLLGAFF.

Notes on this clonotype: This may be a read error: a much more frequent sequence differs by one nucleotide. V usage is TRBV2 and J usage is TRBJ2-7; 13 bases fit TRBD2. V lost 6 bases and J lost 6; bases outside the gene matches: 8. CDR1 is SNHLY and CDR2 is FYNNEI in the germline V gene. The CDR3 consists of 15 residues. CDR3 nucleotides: TGTGCCAGCAGGATCGGACTAGCGGGAGCATTCGAGCAGTACTTC. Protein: CASRIGLAGAFEQYF.

The CDR3 nucleotides are TGTGCCAGCAGGGGGGGACAGAGCACAGATACGCAGTATTTT. Its translation is CASRGGQSTDTQYF. The chain couples TRBV6-1 to TRBJ2-3, with D maybe TRBD1 (7 bases). The CDR3 length is 14 residues. With 6 bases removed from V and 0 bases from J, the gap between germline ends came to 10 bases. The germline CDR1 and CDR2 sequences are MNHNS and SASEGT.

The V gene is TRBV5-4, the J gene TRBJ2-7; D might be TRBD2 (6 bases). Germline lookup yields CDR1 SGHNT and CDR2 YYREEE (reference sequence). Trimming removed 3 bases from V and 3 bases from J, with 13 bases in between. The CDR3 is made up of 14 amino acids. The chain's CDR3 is CASSSGLGDYEQYF. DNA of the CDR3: TGTGCCAGCAGCTCGGGACTGGGGGACTACGAGCAGTACTTC.

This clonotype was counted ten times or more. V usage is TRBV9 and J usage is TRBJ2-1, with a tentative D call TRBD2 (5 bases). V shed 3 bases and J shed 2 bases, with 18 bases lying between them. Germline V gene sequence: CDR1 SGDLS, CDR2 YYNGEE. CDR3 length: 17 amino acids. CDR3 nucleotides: TGTGCCAGCAGCGCCCGACCTGGAGAGGGCCCCTACAATGAGCAGTTCTTC. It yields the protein CASSARPGEGPYNEQFF.

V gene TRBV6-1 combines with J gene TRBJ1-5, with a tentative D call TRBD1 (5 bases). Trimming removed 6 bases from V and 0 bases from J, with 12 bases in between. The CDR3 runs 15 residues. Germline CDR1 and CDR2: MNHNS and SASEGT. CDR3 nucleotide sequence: TGTGCCAGCAGCCCCGACAGCAATAGCAATCAGCCCCAGCATTTT. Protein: CASSPDSNSNQPQHF.

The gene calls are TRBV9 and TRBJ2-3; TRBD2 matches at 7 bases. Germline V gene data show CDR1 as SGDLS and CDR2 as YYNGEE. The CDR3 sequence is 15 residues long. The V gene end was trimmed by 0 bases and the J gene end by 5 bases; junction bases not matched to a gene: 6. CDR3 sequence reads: CASSVGGLVEDTQYF. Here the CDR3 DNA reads TGTGCCAGCAGCGTAGGAGGACTAGTCGAAGATACGCAGTATTTT. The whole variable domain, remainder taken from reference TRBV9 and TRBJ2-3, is DSGVTQTPKHLITATGQRVTLRCSPRSGDLSVYWYQQSLDQGLQFLIQYYNGEERAKGNILERFSAQQFPDLHSELNLSSLELGDSALYFCASSVGGLVEDTQYFGPGTRLTVL.

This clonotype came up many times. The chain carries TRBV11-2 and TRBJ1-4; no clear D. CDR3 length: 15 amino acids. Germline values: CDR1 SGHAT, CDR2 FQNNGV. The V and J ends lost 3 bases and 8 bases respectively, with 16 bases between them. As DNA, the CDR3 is TGTGCCAGCAGCTTGGGTACACGGGGTTCGGAAAAACTGTTTTTT. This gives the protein CASSLGTRGSEKLFF.

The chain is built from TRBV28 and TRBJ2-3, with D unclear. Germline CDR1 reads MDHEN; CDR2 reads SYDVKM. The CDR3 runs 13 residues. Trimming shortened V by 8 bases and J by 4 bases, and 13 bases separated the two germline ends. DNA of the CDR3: TGTGCCAGCGCATTAGATTTGGCAGATACGCAGTATTTT. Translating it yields CASALDLADTQYF.